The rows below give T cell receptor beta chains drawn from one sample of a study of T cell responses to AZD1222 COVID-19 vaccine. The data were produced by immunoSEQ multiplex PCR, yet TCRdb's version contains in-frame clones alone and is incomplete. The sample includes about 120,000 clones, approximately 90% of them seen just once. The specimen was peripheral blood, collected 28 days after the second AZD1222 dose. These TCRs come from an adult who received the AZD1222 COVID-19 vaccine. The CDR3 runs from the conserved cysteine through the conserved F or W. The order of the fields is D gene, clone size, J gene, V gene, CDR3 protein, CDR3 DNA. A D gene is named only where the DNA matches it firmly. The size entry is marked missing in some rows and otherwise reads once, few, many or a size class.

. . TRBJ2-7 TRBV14 CASSQASYEQYF TGTGCCAGCAGCCAAGCCTCCTACGAGCAGTACTTC
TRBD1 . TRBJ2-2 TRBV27 CASSHPGQDNTGELFF TGTGCCAGCAGCCATCCGGGACAGGATAACACCGGGGAGCTGTTTTTT
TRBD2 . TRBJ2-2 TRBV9 CASSVLTSGGSGELFF TGTGCCAGCAGCGTATTGACTAGCGGGGGTTCCGGGGAGCTGTTTTTT
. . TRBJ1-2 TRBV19 CASSIGGPWAYGYTF TGTGCCAGTAGTATAGGCGGGCCTTGGGCCTATGGCTACACCTTC
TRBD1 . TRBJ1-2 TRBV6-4 CASSARTGDNYGYTF TGTGCCAGCAGTGCCCGGACAGGGGATAACTATGGCTACACCTTC
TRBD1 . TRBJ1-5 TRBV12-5 CASGPSRGGQGEFVNQPQHF TGTGCTAGTGGTCCATCCCGTGGGGGACAGGGTGAATTCGTAAATCAGCCCCAGCATTTT
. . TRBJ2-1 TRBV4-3 CASSPEPHGYNEQFF TGCGCCAGCAGCCCCGAGCCACACGGGTACAATGAGCAGTTCTTC
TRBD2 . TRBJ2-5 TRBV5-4 CASSFDGLAGSETQYF TGTGCCAGCAGCTTCGATGGACTAGCGGGTTCGGAGACCCAGTACTTC
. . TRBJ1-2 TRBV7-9 CASSLKAGTTSAYGYTF TGTGCCAGCAGCTTAAAGGCAGGAACTACCTCCGCCTATGGCTACACCTTC
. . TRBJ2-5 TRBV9 CASSVDNSENGETQYF TGTGCCAGCAGCGTAGACAATTCGGAGAATGGCGAGACCCAGTACTTC
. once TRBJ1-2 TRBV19 CASSSRGPGYTF TGTGCCAGTAGTTCGAGGGGTCCCGGCTACACCTTC
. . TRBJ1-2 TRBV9 CASSVVGRRAYGYTF TGTGCCAGCAGCGTAGTCGGCAGGAGAGCCTATGGCTACACCTTC
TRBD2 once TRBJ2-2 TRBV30 CAWSVRLAGITGELFF TGTGCCTGGAGTGTACGGCTAGCGGGGATAACCGGGGAGCTGTTTTTT
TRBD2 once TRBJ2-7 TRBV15 CATMRGGSFHEQYF TGTGCCACCATGAGGGGCGGGAGTTTCCACGAGCAGTACTTC
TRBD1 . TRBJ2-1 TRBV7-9 CASSPKRQGPPHSYNEQFF TGTGCCAGCAGCCCCAAAAGACAGGGGCCCCCCCACTCCTACAATGAGCAGTTCTTC
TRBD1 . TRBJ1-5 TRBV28 CASSLWQGAGQPQHF TGTGCCAGCAGTTTGTGGCAGGGGGCAGGTCAGCCCCAGCATTTT
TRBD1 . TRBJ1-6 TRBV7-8 CASSSRQGHRNSPLHF TGTGCCAGCAGCTCCCGACAGGGCCATCGTAATTCACCCCTCCACTTT
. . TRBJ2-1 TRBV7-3 CASSFSKDNEQFF TGTGCCAGCAGCTTCTCCAAGGACAATGAGCAGTTCTTC
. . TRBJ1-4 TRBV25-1 CASSEGNEKLFF TGTGCCAGCAGTGAAGGGAATGAAAAACTGTTTTTT